The clone carrying this T cell receptor beta chain has at least ten counts. This record belongs to a study of low-dose radiotherapy and immunotherapy resistance in tumors. Study details: It was every two weeks, one day before radiation and immunotherapy, that intravenous cyclophosphamide 200 mg/m2 was given.

Regarding time point: before trial treatment. V was trimmed by 3 bases and J by 10 bases, leaving 12 bases between them. CDR3 size: 12 residues. In germline, CDR1 is MDHEN, CDR2 SYDVKM. TRAV and TRBV primers primed cDNA for both TCRalpha and TCRbeta. Both a constant-region primer and a V-primer adapter served to amplify TCRs across roughly 20 PCR cycles. TCRdb independently ran MiXCR on the reads; one entry per CDR3 protein. The data contain 85,000 to 95,000 distinct CDR3 sequences, more than 8% of them singletons. The source of this sequence is a male donor with prostate cancer. Sequencing was performed on PBMCs, taken before treatment. This chain uses TRBV28 with TRBJ1-1; perhaps TRBD1 as D (6 bases). The DNA of the CDR3 is TGTGCCAGCAGTTTGGGGGGGCTTGGAGCTTTCTTT. This gives the protein CASSLGGLGAFF.